These 15 T cell receptor beta chains came from one sample sequenced in a study of breast tumors, draining lymph nodes, adjacent tissues. TCRdb used MiXCR to reprocess the multiplex PCR reads, holding one entry per CDR3 protein. Of 45,000 to 65,000 distinct CDR3 sequences listed, less than 55% are singletons. Input material: breast tumor tissue. These receptors originate from a female donor with breast cancer. Some clones in this sample may be carry-over from other donors' samples.

This chain links TRBV30 with TRBJ1-5; no firm D call. The CDR3 contains 13 residues. CDR1 and CDR2 from the germline V gene are GTSNPN and SVGIG (reference sequence). V was pared by 4 bases and J by 11 bases, with 18 bases between. The CDR3 sequence is CAWNFDEGETQHF. In DNA, the CDR3 is TGTGCCTGGAACTTTGACGAGGGAGAGACCCAGCATTTT.

The V gene is TRBV20-1, the J gene TRBJ1-3; D may be TRBD1 (5 bases). The CDR3 contains 15 residues. CDR1 DFQATT and CDR2 SNEGSKA come from the germline V gene (reference sequence). The V end was cut by 0 bases, the J end by 4 bases, with 13 bases between. DNA for the CDR3: TGCAGTGCTAGAGAGGGACTAGCGGGGGGAAACACCATATATTTT. Translating it yields CSAREGLAGGNTIYF.

This clonotype was recorded many times. The V and J genes are TRBV20-1 and TRBJ1-5; D is possibly TRBD1 (5 bases). Per germline, CDR1 DFQATT and CDR2 SNEGSKA (reference sequence). V lost 0 bases and J lost 0, with 9 bases in between. The CDR3 loop spans 15 amino acids. CDR3 sequence (DNA): TGCAGTGCTAGAGAAACAGGAAATAGCAATCAGCCCCAGCATTTT. This gives the protein CSARETGNSNQPQHF.

V and J are TRBV20-1 and TRBJ1-4; the D gene is possibly TRBD1 (5 bases). The V gene's germline CDR1 is DFQATT and CDR2 SNEGSKA (reference sequence). The CDR3 spans 15 residues. Between the trimmed V and J ends, which lost 5 bases and 4 bases, there was a span of 17 bases. CDR3 in amino acids: CSASGTSVNNEKLFF. As DNA, the CDR3 is TGCAGTGCTTCCGGGACTAGCGTCAATAATGAAAAACTGTTTTTT.

There are a few counts of this clonotype. One base away lies a much larger clone, so this may be a sequencing read error. This chain connects TRBV20-1 to TRBJ2-7; 10 bases fit TRBD2. The CDR3 length is 11 residues. Germline assignment: CDR1 DFQATT and CDR2 SNEGSKA (reference sequence). The chain's CDR3 is CGVAGGGEQYF. Written as DNA, the CDR3 is TGCGGAGTAGCGGGGGGCGGGGAGCAGTACTTC.

Ten or more counts support this clonotype. This chain links TRBV30 with TRBJ1-2; TRBD1 aligns across 7 bases. The CDR3 length is 11 residues. From germline, CDR1 is GTSNPN and CDR2 SVGIG (reference sequence). J was trimmed by 7 bases and V by 5 bases; bases with no gene match: 4. The CDR3: CAWGQASGYTF. The CDR3 region has the DNA TGTGCCTGGGGACAGGCTTCTGGCTACACCTTC.

This clonotype was recorded at least ten times. The chain links TRBV6-2 or TRBV6-3 to TRBJ2-1, with 9 bases lining up with TRBD2. CDR1 and CDR2 from the germline V gene are MNHEY and SVGEGT. The CDR3 consists of 18 residues. With V trimmed by 6 bases and J by 4 bases, 16 bases remained unmatched. The CDR3 DNA sequence: TGTGCCAGCAGCCAAATAGCGGGAGTTCCGGGTGGGTACAATGAGCAGTTCTTC. It yields the protein CASSQIAGVPGGYNEQFF.

This clonotype was observed many times. A much larger clone differs from this one at a single base, so this may be a read error. The J gene is TRBJ2-1, the V gene TRBV20-1, with D possibly TRBD2 on 6 matching bases. The CDR3 has 11 residues. The germline V gene has CDR1 DFQATT and CDR2 SNEGSKA (reference sequence). CDR3 sequence reads: CSADGTASQSF. Written as DNA, the CDR3 is TGCAGTGCTGATGGGACTGCCTCGCAGTCCTTC.

Many counts were recorded for this clonotype. The V gene is TRBV7-2, the J gene TRBJ1-5; the D is unclear. The germline V gene encodes CDR1 SGHTA and CDR2 FQGNSA. The CDR3 totals 14 residues. V gave up 2 bases and J gave up 7 bases, with 12 bases separating them. CDR3 region: CASSLPGVYQPQHF. The DNA for the CDR3 is TGTGCCAGCAGCTTACCCGGGGTTTACCAGCCCCAGCATTTT.

The chain joins TRBV20-1 to TRBJ2-2; 11 positions match TRBD2. Germline assignment: CDR1 DFQATT and CDR2 SNEGSKA (reference sequence). CDR3 length: 19 residues. V was clipped by 0 bases and J by 7 bases; unmatched bases: 16. Here the CDR3 DNA reads TGCAGTGCTAGAGATGTGGCTTCGGTAGCGGGAGGGCCCGGCGGGGAGCTGTTTTTT. This codes for CSARDVASVAGGPGGELFF.

The chain recombines TRBV7-3 with TRBJ2-1; D tentatively fits TRBD1 or TRBD2 (5 bases each). CDR1 and CDR2 from the germline V gene are SGHTA and FQGTGA. V lost 2 bases and J 10 bases, leaving 21 bases between the germline ends. CDR3 length: 16 amino acids. The CDR3 here is CASSLSAGYTGEEQFF. The CDR3 DNA is TGTGCCAGCAGCTTATCTGCAGGGTACACCGGGGAGGAGCAGTTCTTC.

Details on this clonotype: One end of the junction does not line up with germline, which may come from a read error. CDR3 sequence: CSVDHPGGYKQYF. The CDR3, as DNA: TGCAGCGTTGATCATCCGGGGGGCTACAAGCAGTACTTC. The J gene is TRBJ2-7, the V gene TRBV29-1, with D possibly being TRBD2 (7 bases). Germline lookup yields CDR1 SQVTM and CDR2 ANQGSEA. This CDR3 spans 13 amino acids.

The chain combines TRBV15 with TRBJ1-5; perhaps TRBD1 as D (5 bases). Germline-derived CDR1 and CDR2 are LNHNV and YYDKDF (reference sequence). The V gene lost 3 bases and the J gene lost 2 bases, with 14 bases spanning the gap. The CDR3 sequence is 16 residues long. The CDR3 nucleotides are TGTGCCACCAGCAGCCAGGGCGGTTTGGGCAATCAGCCCCAGCATTTT. Its protein product is CATSSQGGLGNQPQHF. Full variable domain (outside the CDR3, taken from reference TRBV15 and TRBJ1-5): DAMVIQNPRYQVTQFGKPVTLSCSQTLNHNVMYWYQQKSSQAPKLLFHYYDKDFNNEADTPDNFQSRRPNTSFCFLDIRSPGLGDTAMYLCATSSQGGLGNQPQHFGDGTRLSIL.

This chain links TRBV9 with TRBJ1-1, with D possibly being TRBD1 (5 bases). This CDR3 is 15 amino acids long. V shed 4 bases and J shed 0 bases, with 13 bases lying between them. Germline CDR1 reads SGDLS; CDR2 reads YYNGEE. The CDR3 DNA follows: TGTGCCAGCAGCCCAGAAGGACAAATGAACACTGAAGCTTTCTTT. It translates to CASSPEGQMNTEAFF.

A remark on this clonotype: This likely comes from a read error, as the CDR3 has no conserved phenylalanine or tryptophan at its end. For the CDR3, the DNA is TGTGCCAGCAGCAAAGATATTAAGGGTGAGCAGTTCTCC. Its translation is CASSKDIKGEQFS. The gene calls are TRBV14 and TRBJ2-1; D gene unclear. This CDR3 comprises 13 residues. Germline CDR1 is SGHDN and CDR2 is FVKESK.